The clone carrying this T cell receptor (beta chain) was seen a few times. As yet, its antigen is unknown. The sample belongs to a study of T cell repertoires in aging, cancer and after chemotherapy. General study points: Median generation probability rose over the chemotherapy interval in each cancer cohort, suggesting rebound thymic output.

The CDR3 runs 13 residues. V was clipped by 5 bases and J by 8 bases; unmatched bases: 5. TRB rearrangements spanning V, D and J were amplified using mixed TRB-A/B primers. TCRdb re-called the multiplex PCR reads with MiXCR, one entry per CDR3 protein. The sample has fewer than 15,000 distinct CDR3 sequences; about 25% are singletons. Peripheral blood genomic DNA, not sorted cells or RNA, was the template. The sample was blood. This chain connects TRBV12-3 or TRBV12-4 to TRBJ2-3; TRBD2 matches at 9 bases. This receptor was obtained from a human donor in good health. The CDR3 DNA reads as TGTGCCAGCAGTGGGCGGGAGGGGGGTACGCAGTATTTT. Translating it yields CASSGREGGTQYF.